One sample yielded the 25 T cell receptor beta chains listed below, sequenced in a study of T cells after yellow fever vaccination. TCRdb called the 5' RACE reads again in MiXCR, with one record for every CDR3 protein. Of about 160,000 distinct CDR3 sequences listed, approximately 6.7% were seen once; the top ten hold roughly 2.5%. The specimen comprised CD4+ T cells sorted from PBMCs, sampled 4 to 5 days after the first yellow fever vaccination. All receptors derive from a man younger than 35 who received the YFV17D yellow fever vaccine.

This clonotype has ten or more counts. This chain joins TRBV12-3 or TRBV12-4 and TRBJ2-2; 8 bases fit TRBD2. CDR3 length: 15 residues. V shed 7 bases, J shed 1 base, and the junction held 5 bases outside the gene matches. The CDR3 sequence is CASTQRGWNTGELFF. CDR3 nucleotide sequence: TGTGCCAGCACCCAGCGGGGGTGGAACACCGGGGAGCTGTTTTTT.

The CDR3 sequence is CASSVGGGAEQYV. The CDR3 region has the DNA TGTGCCAGCAGCGTGGGAGGGGGTGCCGAGCAGTACGTC. This chain links TRBV7-2 with TRBJ2-7; a weak D match, TRBD2 (7 bases). V lost 5 bases to trimming and J lost 6 bases, with 14 bases between them. Germline CDR1 and CDR2: SGHTA and FQGNSA. There are 13 residues in the CDR3.

This clonotype has only a few counts. The J gene is TRBJ2-1, the V gene TRBV7-3, with 9 bases identical to TRBD2. The CDR3 contains 15 residues. With 2 bases clipped from V and 2 bases from J, the junction kept 1 base outside the gene matches. Germline V CDR1 and CDR2: SGHTA, FQGTGA. The CDR3 DNA reads as TGTGCCAGCAGCTTAGGACTAGCGCCCTACAATGAGCAGTTCTTC. Encoded protein: CASSLGLAPYNEQFF. The variable domain in full, completed from reference TRBV7-3 and TRBJ2-1, reads GAGVSQTPSNKVTEKGKYVELRCDPISGHTALYWYRQSLGQGPEFLIYFQGTGAADDSGLPNDRFFAVRPEGSVSTLKIQRTERGDSAVYLCASSLGLAPYNEQFFGPGTRLTVL.

This clonotype was seen ten or more times. CDR3 residues: CASSLEYGNSPLHF. In DNA form, the CDR3 reads TGTGCCAGCAGCTTAGAATATGGCAATTCACCCCTCCACTTT. The chain combines TRBV7-9 with TRBJ1-6, with no clear D. Germline CDR1 is SEHNR and CDR2 is FQNEAQ (reference sequence). The ends were cut back, 1 base at V and 7 bases at J, with 8 bases in the middle. The CDR3 consists of 14 residues.

This clonotype was recorded only once. At one of its ends the junction is not consistent with the germline gene, which may arise from a read error. The CDR3, as DNA: TGTGCCAGCACTTACTATTTACGGGACTCTGGGGCCAACGTCCTGACTTTC. Amino acid sequence: CASTYYLRDSGANVLTF. The V gene is TRBV6-2 or TRBV6-3, the J gene TRBJ2-6, with D possibly being TRBD2 (5 bases). Germline V CDR1 and CDR2: MNHEY, SVGEGT. The CDR3 runs to 17 residues.

In nucleotides, the CDR3 is TGTGCCAGCACCGATTCACAGGGAAGAGGCTACACCTTC. This encodes CASTDSQGRGYTF. J is TRBJ1-2 and V is TRBV6-5; a weak D match, TRBD1 (6 bases). V shed 7 bases and J shed 8 bases, with 17 bases lying between them. The CDR3 contains 13 residues. Germline assignment: CDR1 MNHEY and CDR2 SVGAGI.

This clonotype was picked up a small number of times. V gene TRBV4-3 combines with J gene TRBJ1-6; D is ambiguous. Germline CDR1 and CDR2: LGHNA and YSLEER. Between the trimmed V and J ends, which lost 0 bases and 14 bases, there was a span of 11 bases. The CDR3 loop spans 13 amino acids. As DNA, the CDR3 is TGCGCCAGCAGCCAAGAGGAGGGAATTTCCCTCCACTTT. It yields the protein CASSQEEGISLHF.

At least ten counts were recorded for this clonotype. The chain employs TRBV5-1 and TRBJ2-5, with TRBD2 identical over 7 bases. CDR3 length equals 16 residues. J was trimmed by 3 bases and V by 0 bases; bases with no gene match: 8. CDR1 is SGHRS, CDR2 YFSETQ, per germline. CDR3 sequence: CASSLAPAGEKETQYF. DNA for the CDR3: TGCGCCAGCAGCTTGGCCCCTGCGGGGGAGAAAGAGACCCAGTACTTC.

Remarks on this clonotype: One base away lies a much larger clone, so this may be a sequencing read error. The chain is built from TRBV5-1 and TRBJ1-1, with no clear D. The V gene lost 1 base and the J gene lost 1 base, with 8 bases spanning the gap. This CDR3 is built from 14 residues. Germline CDR1 reads SGHRS; CDR2 reads YFSETQ. This CDR3 is CASSLLEENTEAFF. The CDR3 nucleotides read TGCGCCAGCAGCTTGTTAGAGGAGAACACTGAAGCTTTCTTT.

This clonotype was found a few times. This chain connects TRBV10-3 to TRBJ2-7; 7 nucleotides agree with TRBD1. There are 15 residues in the CDR3. V lost 6 bases, J lost 1 base, and 9 bases stayed unmatched. The germline V gene encodes CDR1 ENHRY and CDR2 SYGVKD. CDR3 protein: CAIRSNRRGSYEQYF. The CDR3, as DNA: TGTGCCATCAGATCTAACCGCAGGGGGTCCTACGAGCAGTACTTC.

The chain is built from TRBV11-2 and TRBJ1-1; D ambiguous. This CDR3 has 13 amino acids. V lost 1 base and J 7 bases, leaving 10 bases between the germline ends. Germline CDR1 and CDR2: SGHAT and FQNNGV. This CDR3 is CASSLGAIVEAFF. CDR3 DNA sequence: TGTGCCAGCAGCTTAGGGGCGATAGTTGAAGCTTTCTTT.

This chain uses TRBV19 with TRBJ2-3, with D unresolved. Germline CDR1 and CDR2: LNHDA and SQIVND (reference sequence). V was cut by 6 bases and J by 5 bases, with 9 bases left in between. CDR3 length: 12 amino acids. The CDR3: CASRRNLDTQYF. The CDR3, as DNA: TGTGCCAGTAGAAGGAACTTAGATACGCAGTATTTT. The complete variable domain, with remaining parts taken from reference TRBV19 and TRBJ2-3, reads DGGITQSPKYLFRKEGQNVTLSCEQNLNHDAMYWYRQDPGQGLRLIYYSQIVNDFQKGDIAEGYSVSREKKESFPLTVTSAQKNPTAFYLCASRRNLDTQYFGPGTRLTVL.

This clonotype has at least ten counts. DNA of the CDR3: TGTGCCAGCAGTGAAGGCCCTGTAGCCTACAATGAGCAGTTCTTC. Its translation is CASSEGPVAYNEQFF. This chain links TRBV2 with TRBJ2-1, with D uncertain. The CDR3 is 15 amino acids. Germline V gene sequence: CDR1 SNHLY, CDR2 FYNNEI. Trimming took off 1 base at V and 2 bases at J, with 9 bases between the two ends.

This clonotype was observed at least ten times. This chain uses TRBV30 with TRBJ1-5; 7 nucleotides align to TRBD1. Germline CDR1 is GTSNPN and CDR2 is SVGIG (reference sequence). V shed 0 bases and J 6 bases; nucleotides not matched to a gene: 5. CDR3 length equals 14 residues. For the CDR3, the DNA is TGTGCCTGGAGTGTCAAAAGGGACAGTCAGCCCCAGCATTTT. Translated: CAWSVKRDSQPQHF.

This clonotype was picked up many times. The V call is TRBV6-2 or TRBV6-3, the J call TRBJ1-2; 7 nucleotides line up with TRBD1. The germline V gene has CDR1 MNHEY and CDR2 SVGEGT. This CDR3 has 11 residues. V lost 6 bases and J lost 10; bases outside the gene matches: 5. CDR3 coding DNA: TGTGCCAGCAGCCCCGGACAGGACTACACCTTC. Translating gives CASSPGQDYTF.

This clonotype was seen a handful of times. The chain joins TRBV14 to TRBJ2-1; 11 bases are shared with TRBD2. Germline-derived CDR1 and CDR2 are SGHDN and FVKESK. V lost 7 bases and J lost 8; bases outside the gene matches: 10. The CDR3 runs to 15 residues. CDR3 in DNA: TGTGCCAGCACGAGGACTAGCGGGCTCATGGATGAGCAGTTCTTC. This sequence encodes CASTRTSGLMDEQFF. The full variable domain, with the rest looked up from reference TRBV14 and TRBJ2-1, is EAGVTQFPSHSVIEKGQTVTLRCDPISGHDNLYWYRRVMGKEIKFLLHFVKESKQDESGMPNNRFLAERTGGTYSTLKVQPAELEDSGVYFCASTRTSGLMDEQFFGPGTRLTVL.

This clonotype has a handful of counts. The chain joins TRBV24-1 to TRBJ2-3; possibly TRBD1 for D (6 bases). Germline values: CDR1 KGHDR, CDR2 SFDVKD. This CDR3 region has 16 residues. V was clipped by 4 bases and J by 3 bases, with 16 bases between them. In DNA, the CDR3 is TGTGCCACCAGTGACCCCGGACAGTCGGGGACAGATACGCAGTATTTT. Translation: CATSDPGQSGTDTQYF.

Regarding this clonotype: One end of the junction does not line up with germline, which may come from a read error. CDR3 nucleotides: TGTGCCCGCAGTTCCACCGGACAGCCACCCTACAATGAGCAGTTCTTC. This translates into CARSSTGQPPYNEQFF. The rearrangement links TRBV6-5 to TRBJ2-1; D may be TRBD1 (6 bases). The CDR3 loop spans 16 amino acids. Germline V gives CDR1 MNHEY, CDR2 SVGAGI.

This clonotype was seen only a few times. This rearrangement joins TRBV5-1 to TRBJ2-1; unclear D gene. Germline assignment: CDR1 SGHRS and CDR2 YFSETQ. With 0 bases removed from V and 1 base from J, the gap between germline ends came to 5 bases. The CDR3 consists of 14 residues. The CDR3 spells CASSLEQSYNEQFF. CDR3 nucleotide sequence: TGCGCCAGCAGCTTGGAACAGTCCTACAATGAGCAGTTCTTC.

This clonotype has ten or more counts. This CDR3 reads CASSTSGGKETQYF. The CDR3, as DNA: TGTGCCAGCAGTACCTCGGGGGGGAAAGAGACCCAGTACTTC. The chain carries TRBV27 and TRBJ2-5; the match to TRBD2 covers 8 bases. The CDR3 length is 14 residues. V lost 5 bases and J lost 3; bases outside the gene matches: 5. In germline, CDR1 is MNHEY, CDR2 SMNVEV (reference sequence).

The V call is TRBV20-1, the J call TRBJ2-1; no definite D call. Germline CDR1 and CDR2: DFQATT and SNEGSKA (reference sequence). The CDR3 sequence is 13 residues long. V was trimmed by 6 bases and J by 10 bases, leaving 19 bases between them. For the CDR3, the DNA is TGCAGTGCCACGGAAGGAAGGGTCGGGGAGCAGTTCTTC. It specifies CSATEGRVGEQFF.

At least ten counts were recorded for this clonotype. The V call is TRBV12-3 or TRBV12-4, the J call TRBJ2-7; possible D gene TRBD2, 6 bases. The V end lost 6 bases, the J end lost 6 bases, and 18 bases lay between the germline ends. The CDR3 is 14 residues long. The CDR3 here is CASSRMEGRAEQYF. The CDR3 DNA reads as TGTGCCAGCAGCCGGATGGAGGGCAGGGCCGAGCAGTACTTC.

Regarding this clonotype: This may be a read error: a much more frequent sequence differs by one nucleotide. This chain uses TRBV7-9 with TRBJ1-2; D may be TRBD1 (5 bases). The CDR3 has 13 amino acids. V gave up 7 bases and J gave up 4 bases, with 13 bases separating them. Germline V gives CDR1 SEHNR, CDR2 FQNEAQ (reference sequence). DNA for the CDR3: TGTGCCAGCAACTCACAGGTAACCTATGGCTACACCTTC. It encodes CASNSQVTYGYTF. Looking up the rest from reference TRBV7-9 and TRBJ1-2 gives the full variable domain: DTGVSQNPRHKITKRGQNVTFRCDPISEHNRLYWYRQTLGQGPEFLTYFQNEAQLEKSRLLSDRFSAERPKGSFSTLEIQRTEQGDSAMYLCASNSQVTYGYTFGSGTRLTVV.

There are many counts of this clonotype. V usage is TRBV7-3 and J usage is TRBJ2-1, with 7 bases matching TRBD1. The CDR3 runs to 14 residues. With 5 bases clipped from V and 5 bases from J, the junction kept 6 bases outside the gene matches. Germline CDR1 SGHTA, CDR2 FQGTGA. CDR3 loop: CASSLGQAHNEQFF. Written as DNA, the CDR3 is TGTGCCAGCAGCCTAGGACAGGCCCACAATGAGCAGTTCTTC.

This clonotype was found many times. This chain joins TRBV30 and TRBJ1-5; D may be TRBD1 (5 bases). The CDR3 totals 14 residues. The germline V gene has CDR1 GTSNPN and CDR2 SVGIG (reference sequence). Trimming stripped 0 bases from V and 6 bases from J, with 12 bases between. The CDR3 loop reads CAWSVSGLGQPQHF. CDR3 sequence (DNA): TGTGCCTGGAGTGTCTCAGGGTTAGGTCAGCCCCAGCATTTT.